One and the same sample provided the 14 T cell receptor beta chains below, sequenced in a study of cytomegalovirus exposure and HLA in healthy donors. PCR employed 60 Vbeta and 13 Jbeta primers. The protocol was immunoSEQ multiplex PCR, while the TCRdb copy is restricted to in-frame clones and leaves out a portion. This table has fewer than 200,000 clones, 82% appearing once. Material: PBMCs. The origin of the receptors is a man between 45 and 60 years old in good health and CMV-seropositive.

V gene TRBV5-6 combines with J gene TRBJ2-5, with TRBD1 matching 9 bases. The end of the DNA aligns better with TRBJ2-7, so the J call may be wrong. This CDR3 region has 17 residues. Germline-derived CDR1 and CDR2 are SGHDT and YYEEEE. For the CDR3, the DNA is TGTGCCAGCAGCTCCCCCCGTCCGGGACAGGGACCCTACGAGCAGTACTTC. This encodes CASSSPRPGQGPYEQYF.

The chain carries TRBV28 and TRBJ1-5; D gene unclear. Looked up from germline, CDR1 is MDHEN and CDR2 is SYDVKM. The CDR3 length is 15 residues. The V and J ends lost 1 base and 6 bases respectively, with 13 bases between them. The CDR3 region is CASSLLLRGVQPQHF. In nucleotides, the CDR3 is TGTGCCAGCAGTTTATTGCTTCGGGGTGTTCAGCCCCAGCATTTT.

This chain links TRBV28 with TRBJ2-7, with TRBD2 as a possible D gene (6 bases). CDR1 and CDR2 (germline): MDHEN, SYDVKM. V was pared by 4 bases and J by 3 bases, with 13 bases between. This CDR3 contains 14 residues. The DNA for the CDR3 is TGTGCCAGCAGTTCAACGGGACTGAGCTACGAGCAGTACTTC. It codes for CASSSTGLSYEQYF.

This sequence joins TRBV5-5 and TRBJ1-1, with 10 bases lining up with TRBD1. Trimming cost V 2 bases and J 6 bases; bases outside gene matches: 7. CDR1 and CDR2 from the germline V gene are SGHKS and YYEKEE (reference sequence). The CDR3 covers 15 residues. The CDR3 DNA sequence: TGTGCCAGCAGCTTTACAGACAGGGGGCTCGCTGAAGCTTTCTTT. It is translated as CASSFTDRGLAEAFF.

V is TRBV9 and J is TRBJ2-2; TRBD1 matches 9 bases. This CDR3 is 16 amino acids long. V lost 3 bases to trimming and J lost 7 bases; unmatched junction nucleotides: 10. CDR1 is SGDLS and CDR2 is YYNGEE in the germline V gene. CDR3: CASSEPGQGQGGELFF. DNA for the CDR3: TGTGCCAGCAGCGAACCGGGACAGGGACAAGGCGGGGAGCTGTTTTTT.

This clone has a handful of counts. V gene TRBV7-9 combines with J gene TRBJ1-2; D gene ambiguous. V was shortened by 5 bases and J by 8 bases, with 15 bases between the two germline ends. The length of the CDR3 is 13 residues. Germline lookup yields CDR1 SEHNR and CDR2 FQNEAQ (reference sequence). This CDR3 is CASSLDSSEGYTF. In nucleotides, the CDR3 is TGTGCCAGCAGCCTGGACTCTTCGGAGGGCTACACCTTC.

CDR3 DNA sequence: TGTGCCATCAGGGGACAGACCGGGACTAGCGGTGCCTACGAGCAGTACTTC. Its protein is CAIRGQTGTSGAYEQYF. The chain combines TRBV10-3 with TRBJ2-7, with 11 bases that match TRBD2. Trimming took 6 bases from V and 2 from J; bases not matched to a gene: 12. The CDR3 is 17 amino acids. Germline CDR1 ENHRY, CDR2 SYGVKD.

The chain carries TRBV28 and TRBJ2-1; TRBD2 agrees at 15 bases. With 5 bases clipped from V and 5 bases from J, the junction kept 13 bases outside the gene matches. The germline CDR1 and CDR2 sequences are MDHEN and SYDVKM. There are 19 residues in the CDR3. The CDR3 sequence is CASSPRTSGRVKFDNEQFF. The DNA for the CDR3 is TGTGCCAGCAGTCCAAGGACTAGCGGGAGGGTCAAGTTTGACAATGAGCAGTTCTTC.

The V and J genes are TRBV7-8 and TRBJ1-6; 9 positions match TRBD1. Trimming at V came to 5 bases and at J to 10 bases, leaving 6 bases not matched to a gene. CDR3 length: 14 residues. Germline CDR1 SGHVS, CDR2 FQNEAQ. The CDR3: CASSTGQGNSPLHF. The CDR3, as DNA: TGTGCCAGCAGCACGGGACAGGGAAACTCACCCCTCCACTTT.

The chain combines TRBV7-3 with TRBJ2-1; a possible D gene is TRBD2 (6 bases). The V end was cut by 2 bases, the J end by 6 bases, with 8 bases between. The V gene's germline CDR1 is SGHTA and CDR2 FQGTGA. The CDR3 contains 13 residues. This CDR3 is CASSLAGFNEQFF. The DNA for the CDR3 is TGTGCCAGCAGCTTAGCGGGGTTCAATGAGCAGTTCTTC.

This chain uses TRBV19 with TRBJ1-2; 9 bases are shared with TRBD1. Germline values: CDR1 LNHDA, CDR2 SQIVND (reference sequence). The length of the CDR3 is 15 residues. The V segment lost 6 bases and the J segment 7 bases; nucleotides outside the gene matches: 12. CDR3 protein: CASSDPGTGHFGYTF. CDR3 DNA sequence: TGTGCCAGTAGCGATCCCGGGACAGGGCACTTTGGCTACACCTTC.

This sequence joins TRBV4-3 and TRBJ1-1; D might be TRBD1 (6 bases). This CDR3 has 13 residues. The V and J ends lost 4 bases and 7 bases respectively, with 13 bases between them. Germline values: CDR1 LGHNA, CDR2 YSLEER. The CDR3 region has the DNA TGCGCCAGCAGCCCCAGGGGCCAAGGTGAAGCTTTCTTT. Encoded protein: CASSPRGQGEAFF.

The chain uses TRBV5-5 and TRBJ2-3; D unclear. V was shortened by 0 bases and J by 6 bases, with 8 bases between the two germline ends. This CDR3 region has 13 residues. Per the germline V gene, CDR1 is SGHKS and CDR2 is YYEKEE (reference sequence). The CDR3 region has the DNA TGTGCCAGCAGCTTGGGAGGAGTCGATACGCAGTATTTT. This gives the protein CASSLGGVDTQYF.

The chain joins TRBV30 to TRBJ1-4; possible D gene TRBD1, 5 bases. The CDR3 is 14 residues long. Per germline, CDR1 GTSNPN and CDR2 SVGIG (reference sequence). The ends were cut back, 1 base at V and 7 bases at J, with 13 bases in the middle. CDR3 sequence: CAWSGGGAGEKLFF. The CDR3 DNA follows: TGTGCCTGGAGTGGCGGGGGAGCGGGTGAAAAACTGTTTTTT. The full variable domain, with the rest looked up from reference TRBV30 and TRBJ1-4, is SQTIHQWPATLVQPVGSPLSLECTVEGTSNPNLYWYRQAAGRGLQLLFYSVGIGQISSEVPQNLSASRPQDRQFILSSKKLLLSDSGFYLCAWSGGGAGEKLFFGSGTQLSVL.